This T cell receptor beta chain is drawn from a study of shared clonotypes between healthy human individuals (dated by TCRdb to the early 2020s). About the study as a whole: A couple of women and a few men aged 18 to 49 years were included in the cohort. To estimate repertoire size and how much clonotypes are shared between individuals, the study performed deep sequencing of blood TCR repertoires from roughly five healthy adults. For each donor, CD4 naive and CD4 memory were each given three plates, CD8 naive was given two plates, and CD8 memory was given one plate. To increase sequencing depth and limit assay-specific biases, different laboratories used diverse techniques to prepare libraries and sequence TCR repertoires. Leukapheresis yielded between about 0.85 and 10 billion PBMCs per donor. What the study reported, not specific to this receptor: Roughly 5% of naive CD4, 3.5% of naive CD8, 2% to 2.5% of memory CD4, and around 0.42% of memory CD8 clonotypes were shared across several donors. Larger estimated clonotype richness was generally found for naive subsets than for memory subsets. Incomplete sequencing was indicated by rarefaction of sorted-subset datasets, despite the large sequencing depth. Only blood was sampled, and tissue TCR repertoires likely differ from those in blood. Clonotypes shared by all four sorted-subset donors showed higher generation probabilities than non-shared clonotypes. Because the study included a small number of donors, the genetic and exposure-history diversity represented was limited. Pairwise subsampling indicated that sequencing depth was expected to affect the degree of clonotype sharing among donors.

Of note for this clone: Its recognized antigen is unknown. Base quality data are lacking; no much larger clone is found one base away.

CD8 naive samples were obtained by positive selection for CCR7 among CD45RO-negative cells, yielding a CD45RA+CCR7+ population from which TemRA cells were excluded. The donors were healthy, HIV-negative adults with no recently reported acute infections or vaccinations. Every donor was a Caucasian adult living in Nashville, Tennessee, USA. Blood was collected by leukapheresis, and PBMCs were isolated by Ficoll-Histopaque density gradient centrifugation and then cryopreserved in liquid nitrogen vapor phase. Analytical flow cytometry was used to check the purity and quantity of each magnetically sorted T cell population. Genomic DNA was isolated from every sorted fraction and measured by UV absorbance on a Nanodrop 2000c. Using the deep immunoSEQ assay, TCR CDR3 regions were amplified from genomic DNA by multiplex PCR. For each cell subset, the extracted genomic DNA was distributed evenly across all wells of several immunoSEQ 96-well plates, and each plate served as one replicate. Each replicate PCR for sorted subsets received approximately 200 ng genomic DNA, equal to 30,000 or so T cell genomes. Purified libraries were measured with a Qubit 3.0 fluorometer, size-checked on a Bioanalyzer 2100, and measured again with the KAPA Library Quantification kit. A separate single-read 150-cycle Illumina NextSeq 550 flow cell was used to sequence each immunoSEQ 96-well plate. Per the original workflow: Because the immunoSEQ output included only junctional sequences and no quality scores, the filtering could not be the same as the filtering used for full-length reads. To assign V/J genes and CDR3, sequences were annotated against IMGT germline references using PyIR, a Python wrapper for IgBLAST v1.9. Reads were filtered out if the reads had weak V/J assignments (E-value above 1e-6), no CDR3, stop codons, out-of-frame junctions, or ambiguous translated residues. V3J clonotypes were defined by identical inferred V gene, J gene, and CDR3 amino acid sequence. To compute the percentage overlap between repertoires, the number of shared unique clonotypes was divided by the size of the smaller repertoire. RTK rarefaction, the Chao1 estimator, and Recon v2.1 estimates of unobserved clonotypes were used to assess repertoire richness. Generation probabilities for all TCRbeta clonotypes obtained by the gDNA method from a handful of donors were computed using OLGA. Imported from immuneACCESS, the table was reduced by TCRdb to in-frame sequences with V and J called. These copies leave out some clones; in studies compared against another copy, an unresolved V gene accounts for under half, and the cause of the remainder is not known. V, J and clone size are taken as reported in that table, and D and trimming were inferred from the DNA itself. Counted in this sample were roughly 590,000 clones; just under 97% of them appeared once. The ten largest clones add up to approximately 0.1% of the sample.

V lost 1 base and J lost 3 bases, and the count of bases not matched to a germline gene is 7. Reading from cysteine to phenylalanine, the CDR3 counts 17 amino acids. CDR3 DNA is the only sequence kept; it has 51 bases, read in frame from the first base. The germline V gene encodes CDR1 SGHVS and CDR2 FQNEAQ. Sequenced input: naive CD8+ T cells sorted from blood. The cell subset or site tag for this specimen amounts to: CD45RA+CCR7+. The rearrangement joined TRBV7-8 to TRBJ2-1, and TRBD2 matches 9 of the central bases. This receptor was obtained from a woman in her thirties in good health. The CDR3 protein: CASSLETSGKLYNEQFF. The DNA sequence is TGTGCCAGCAGCTTAGAGACTAGCGGTAAACTCTACAATGAGCAGTTCTTC. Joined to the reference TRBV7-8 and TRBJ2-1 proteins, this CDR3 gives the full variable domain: GAGVSQSPRYKVAKRGQDVALRCDPISGHVSLFWYQQALGQGPEFLTYFQNEAQLDKSGLPSDRFFAERPEGSVSTLKIQRTQQEDSAVYLCASSLETSGKLYNEQFFGPGTRLTVL.